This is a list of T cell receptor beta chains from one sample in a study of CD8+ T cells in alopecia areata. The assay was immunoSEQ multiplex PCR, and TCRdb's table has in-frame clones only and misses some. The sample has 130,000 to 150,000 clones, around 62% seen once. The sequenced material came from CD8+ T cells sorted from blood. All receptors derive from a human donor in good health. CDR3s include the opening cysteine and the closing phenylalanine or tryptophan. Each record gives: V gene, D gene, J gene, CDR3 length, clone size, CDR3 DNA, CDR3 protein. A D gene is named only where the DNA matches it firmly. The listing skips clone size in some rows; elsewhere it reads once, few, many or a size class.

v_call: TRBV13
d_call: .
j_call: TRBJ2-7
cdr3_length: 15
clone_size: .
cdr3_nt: TGTGCCAGCAGCTTAACTCCCGGGGAAGACCACGAGCAGTACTTC
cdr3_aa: CASSLTPGEDHEQYF

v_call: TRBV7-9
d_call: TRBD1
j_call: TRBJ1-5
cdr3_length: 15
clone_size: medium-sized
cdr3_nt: TGTGCCAGCAGCAACCCCGACAGGGCGAATCAGCCCCAGCATTTT
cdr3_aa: CASSNPDRANQPQHF

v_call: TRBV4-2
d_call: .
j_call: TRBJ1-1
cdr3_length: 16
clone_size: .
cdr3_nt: TGTGCCAGCAGCCAAGATGGGGGGACGGTGAACACTGAAGCTTTCTTT
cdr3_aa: CASSQDGGTVNTEAFF

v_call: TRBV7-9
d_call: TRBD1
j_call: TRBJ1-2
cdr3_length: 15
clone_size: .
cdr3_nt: TGTGCCAGCAGCCCACGGACAGGGGCGAACTATGGCTACACCTTC
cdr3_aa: CASSPRTGANYGYTF

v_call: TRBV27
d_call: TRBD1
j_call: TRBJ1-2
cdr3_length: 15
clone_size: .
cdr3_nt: TGTGCCAGCAGTTTGGGACAGATACCTAACTATGGCTACACCTTC
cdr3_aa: CASSLGQIPNYGYTF

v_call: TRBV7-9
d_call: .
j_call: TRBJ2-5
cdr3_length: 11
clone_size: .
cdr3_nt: TGTGCCAGCAGAACATCAGAGACCCAGTACTTC
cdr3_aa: CASRTSETQYF

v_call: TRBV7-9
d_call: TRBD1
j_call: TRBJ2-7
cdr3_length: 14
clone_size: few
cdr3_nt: TGTGCCAGCAGCCGACAGGGGCGCAGGTGGGAGCAGTACTTC
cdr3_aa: CASSRQGRRWEQYF

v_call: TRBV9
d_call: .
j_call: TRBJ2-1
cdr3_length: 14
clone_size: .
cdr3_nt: TGTGCCAGCAGCGTAGGAGGGTCCTACAATGAGCAGTTCTTC
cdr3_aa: CASSVGGSYNEQFF

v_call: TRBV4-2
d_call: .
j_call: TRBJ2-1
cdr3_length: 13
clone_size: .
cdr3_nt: TGTGCCAGCAGCCAGGGCGACTACAATGAGCAGTTCTTC
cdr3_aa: CASSQGDYNEQFF

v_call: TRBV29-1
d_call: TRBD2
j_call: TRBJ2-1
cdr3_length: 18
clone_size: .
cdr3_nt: TGCAGCGTTCCCGATCCCCCCAGCGGGGGCCGCTCCTACAATGAGCAGTTCTTC
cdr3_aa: CSVPDPPSGGRSYNEQFF

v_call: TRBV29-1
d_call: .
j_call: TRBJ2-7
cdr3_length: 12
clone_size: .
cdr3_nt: TGCAGCGCGGTACAGGGTCCCTACGAGCAGTACTTC
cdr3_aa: CSAVQGPYEQYF

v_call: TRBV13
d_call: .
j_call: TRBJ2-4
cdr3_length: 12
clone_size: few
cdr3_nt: TGTGCCAGCAGCTTGAATGAAAACATTCAGTACTTC
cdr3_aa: CASSLNENIQYF

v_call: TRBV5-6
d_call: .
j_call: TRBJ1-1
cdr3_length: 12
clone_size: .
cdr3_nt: TGTGCCAGCAGCTTGGGCCAGGGTCTCGCTTTCTTT
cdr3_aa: CASSLGQGLAFF

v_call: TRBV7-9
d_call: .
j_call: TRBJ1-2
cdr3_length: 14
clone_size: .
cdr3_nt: TGTGCCAGCAGCCCCCCCCACCCCCGCCGTGGCTACACCTTC
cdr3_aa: CASSPPHPRRGYTF

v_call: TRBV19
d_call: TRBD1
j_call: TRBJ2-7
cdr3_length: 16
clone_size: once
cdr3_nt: TGTGCCAGTAGTCCTGCCCACCGGGACAGGGGCCACGAGCAGTACTTC
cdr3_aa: CASSPAHRDRGHEQYF

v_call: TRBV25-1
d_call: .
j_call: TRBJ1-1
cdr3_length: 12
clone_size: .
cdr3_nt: TGTGCCAGCTCGAGGGGAGTTACTGAAGCTTTCTTT
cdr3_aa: CASSRGVTEAFF

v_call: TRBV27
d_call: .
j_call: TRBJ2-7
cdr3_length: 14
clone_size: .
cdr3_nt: TGTGCCAGCAGTTTATTGGGCCCAGAAAACGAGCAGTACTTC
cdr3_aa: CASSLLGPENEQYF

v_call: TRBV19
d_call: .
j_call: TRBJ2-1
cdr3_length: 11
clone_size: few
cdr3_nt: TGTGCCAGCGGCTCCGGGTATGAGCAGTTCTTC
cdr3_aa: CASGSGYEQFF

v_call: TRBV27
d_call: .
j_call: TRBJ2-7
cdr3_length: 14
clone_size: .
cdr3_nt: TGTGCCAGCAGACCCCGGACACCCCAGAACGAGCAGTACTTC
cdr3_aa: CASRPRTPQNEQYF

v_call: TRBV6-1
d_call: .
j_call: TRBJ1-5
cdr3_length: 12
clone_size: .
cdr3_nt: TGTGCCAGCAGTGAGGGGAATCAGCCCCAGCATTTT
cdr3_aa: CASSEGNQPQHF

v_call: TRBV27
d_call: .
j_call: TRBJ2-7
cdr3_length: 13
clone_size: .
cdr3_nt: TGTGCCAGCAGTTCTCGGACAGCCTACGAGCAGTACTTC
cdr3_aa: CASSSRTAYEQYF

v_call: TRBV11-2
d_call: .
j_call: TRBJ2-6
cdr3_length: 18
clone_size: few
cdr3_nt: TGTGCCAGCAGCTCGCTCCAACAAAAGGTCGCTGGGGCCAACGTCCTGACTTTC
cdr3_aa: CASSSLQQKVAGANVLTF

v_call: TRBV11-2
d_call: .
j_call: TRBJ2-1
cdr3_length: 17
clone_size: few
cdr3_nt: TGTGCCAGCAGCCCTCCGATGGGGAGGGGGTCCTACAATGAGCAGTTCTTC
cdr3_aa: CASSPPMGRGSYNEQFF

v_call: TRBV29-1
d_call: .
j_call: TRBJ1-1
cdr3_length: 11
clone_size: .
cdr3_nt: TGCAGCGTCTTACGGAACACTGAAGCTTTCTTT
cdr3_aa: CSVLRNTEAFF

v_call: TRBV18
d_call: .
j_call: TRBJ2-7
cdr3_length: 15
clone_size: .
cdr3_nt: TGTGCCAGCTCACCAGAGGATAGGGAGTTCTACGAGCAGTACTTC
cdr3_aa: CASSPEDREFYEQYF

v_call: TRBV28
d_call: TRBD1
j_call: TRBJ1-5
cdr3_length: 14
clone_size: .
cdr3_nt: TGTGCCAGCCAGGCCGGGACAGGTTACCAGCCCCAGCATTTT
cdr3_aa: CASQAGTGYQPQHF

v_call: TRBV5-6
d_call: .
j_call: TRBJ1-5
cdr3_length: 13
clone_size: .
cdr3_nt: TGTGCCAGCAGCTTGTCTGGCAATCAGCCCCAGCATTTT
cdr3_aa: CASSLSGNQPQHF

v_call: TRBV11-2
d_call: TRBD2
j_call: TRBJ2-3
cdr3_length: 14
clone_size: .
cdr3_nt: TGTGCCAGCAGCGGCCCGCGGGAGCCAGATACGCAGTATTTT
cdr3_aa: CASSGPREPDTQYF

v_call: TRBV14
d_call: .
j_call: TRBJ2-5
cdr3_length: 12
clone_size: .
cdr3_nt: TGTGCCAGCAGCCAAGATTGGGAGACCCAGTACTTC
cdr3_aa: CASSQDWETQYF

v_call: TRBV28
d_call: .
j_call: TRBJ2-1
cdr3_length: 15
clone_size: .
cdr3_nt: TGTGCCACCGAAACAGGAAAAGGGGAGTACAATGAGCAGTTCTTC
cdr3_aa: CATETGKGEYNEQFF

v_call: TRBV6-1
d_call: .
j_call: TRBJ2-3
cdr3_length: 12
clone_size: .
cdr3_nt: TGTGCCAGTTGGGACTCCACAGATACGCAGTATTTT
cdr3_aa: CASWDSTDTQYF

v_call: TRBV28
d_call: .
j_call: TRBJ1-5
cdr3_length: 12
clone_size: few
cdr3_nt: TGTGCCAGCAGTCTGCCTTATCAGCCCCAGCATTTT
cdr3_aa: CASSLPYQPQHF

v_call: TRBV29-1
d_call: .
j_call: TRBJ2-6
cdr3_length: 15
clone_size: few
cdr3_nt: TGCAGCGTTGAAGAGAGGGGGTCTGGGGCCAACGTCCTGACTTTC
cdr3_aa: CSVEERGSGANVLTF

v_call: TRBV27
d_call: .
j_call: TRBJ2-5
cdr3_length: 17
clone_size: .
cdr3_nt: TGTGCCAGCAGTTTATTGGGGGGACCAGGGGCTGAAGAGACCCAGTACTTC
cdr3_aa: CASSLLGGPGAEETQYF

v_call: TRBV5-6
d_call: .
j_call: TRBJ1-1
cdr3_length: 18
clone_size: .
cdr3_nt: TGTGCCAGCAGCTGCAGACACGGACTTCTCCCGCGGAACACTGAAGCTTTCTTT
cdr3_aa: CASSCRHGLLPRNTEAFF

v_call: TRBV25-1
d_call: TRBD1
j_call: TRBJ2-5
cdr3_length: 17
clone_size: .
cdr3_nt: TGTGCCAGCAGTGAGACCTTTCCGGGACAGGGGAAAGAGACCCAGTACTTC
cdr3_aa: CASSETFPGQGKETQYF

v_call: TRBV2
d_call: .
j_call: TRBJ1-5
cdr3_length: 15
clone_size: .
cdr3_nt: TGTGCCAGCAGTGAAGCTTTCAGGGGAGATCAGCCCCAGCATTTT
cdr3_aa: CASSEAFRGDQPQHF

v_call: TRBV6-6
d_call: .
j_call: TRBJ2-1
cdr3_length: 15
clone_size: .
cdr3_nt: TGTGCCAGCAGTTACGGGTACCGCACTCGCTGGTTACAGTTCTTC
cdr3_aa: CASSYGYRTRWLQFF

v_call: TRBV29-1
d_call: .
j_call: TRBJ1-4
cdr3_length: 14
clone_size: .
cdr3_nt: TGCAGCGTTGGATCAGGGACAACTAATGAAAAACTGTTTTTT
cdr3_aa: CSVGSGTTNEKLFF

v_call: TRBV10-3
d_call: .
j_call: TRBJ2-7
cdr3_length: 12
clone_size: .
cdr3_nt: TGTGCCATCAGTGATTTGGTAGACGAGCAGTACTTC
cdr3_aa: CAISDLVDEQYF

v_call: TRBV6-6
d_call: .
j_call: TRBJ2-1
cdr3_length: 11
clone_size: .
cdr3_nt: TGTGCCAGCACACAGGGCAATGAGCAGTTCTTC
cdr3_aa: CASTQGNEQFF

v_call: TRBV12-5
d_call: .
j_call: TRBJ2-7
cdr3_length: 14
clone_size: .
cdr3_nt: TGTGCTAGTGGTCCCCAGGGGGGCACCTACGAGCAGTACTTC
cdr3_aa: CASGPQGGTYEQYF

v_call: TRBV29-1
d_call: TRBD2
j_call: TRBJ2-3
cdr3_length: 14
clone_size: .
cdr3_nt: TGCAGCGTTGATCGAAGCGGGAGAACAGATACGCAGTATTTT
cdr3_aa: CSVDRSGRTDTQYF

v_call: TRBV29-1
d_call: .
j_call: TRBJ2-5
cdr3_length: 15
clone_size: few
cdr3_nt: TGCAGCGTTGAAGATCTTCAGAGGGACCAAGAGACCCAGTACTTC
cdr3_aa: CSVEDLQRDQETQYF

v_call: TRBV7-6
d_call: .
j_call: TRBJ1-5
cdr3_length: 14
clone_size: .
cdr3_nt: TGTGCCAGCAGCCCGGAGGGAGGCGGTCAGCCCCAGCATTTT
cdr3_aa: CASSPEGGGQPQHF

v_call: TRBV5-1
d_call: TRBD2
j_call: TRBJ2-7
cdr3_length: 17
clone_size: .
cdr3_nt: TGCGCCAGCAGCTTGACCCCGGGACTAGCGGGGCAGGGCGAGCAGTACTTC
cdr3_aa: CASSLTPGLAGQGEQYF

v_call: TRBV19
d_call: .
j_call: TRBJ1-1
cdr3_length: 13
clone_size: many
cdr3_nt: TGTGCCAGTAGTATGGGGGGATGGACTGAAGCTTTCTTT
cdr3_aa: CASSMGGWTEAFF

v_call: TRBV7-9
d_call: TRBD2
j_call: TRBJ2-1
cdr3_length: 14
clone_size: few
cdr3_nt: TGTGCCAGCTTCAGTCTAGCGGGAGTCCGCGAGCAGTTCTTC
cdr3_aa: CASFSLAGVREQFF

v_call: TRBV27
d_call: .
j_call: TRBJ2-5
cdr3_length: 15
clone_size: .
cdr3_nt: TGTGCCAGCAGTTTACGGGCGGACCTAAGAGAGACCCAGTACTTC
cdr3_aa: CASSLRADLRETQYF

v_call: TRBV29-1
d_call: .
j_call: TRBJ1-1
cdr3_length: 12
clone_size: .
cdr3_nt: TGCAGCGTTGAACTGGGCACCTCTGAAGCTTTCTTT
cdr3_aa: CSVELGTSEAFF

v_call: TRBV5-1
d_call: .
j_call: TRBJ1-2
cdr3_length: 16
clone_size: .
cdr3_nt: TGCGCCAGCAGTCCGGACAAGGCCATTTCCTATTATGGCTACACCTTC
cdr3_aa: CASSPDKAISYYGYTF

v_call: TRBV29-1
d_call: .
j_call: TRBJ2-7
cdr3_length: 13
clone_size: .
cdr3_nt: TGCAGCGTTGAGACAGGCCCTTCCTACGAGCAGTACTTC
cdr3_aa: CSVETGPSYEQYF

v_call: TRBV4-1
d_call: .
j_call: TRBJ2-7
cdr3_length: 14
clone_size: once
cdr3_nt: TGCGCCAGCAGCCAAAGGGCTCAGACCTACGAGCAGTACTTC
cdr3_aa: CASSQRAQTYEQYF

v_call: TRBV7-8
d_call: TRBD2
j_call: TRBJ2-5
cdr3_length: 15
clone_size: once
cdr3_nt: TGTGCCAGCAGCCCATTTTTAGCGGGCCAAGAGACCCAGTACTTC
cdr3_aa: CASSPFLAGQETQYF

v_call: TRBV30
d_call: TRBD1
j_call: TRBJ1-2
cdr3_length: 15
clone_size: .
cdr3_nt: TGTGCCTGGAGTACCGGGACAGGCCGGGCCTATGGCTACACCTTC
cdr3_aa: CAWSTGTGRAYGYTF

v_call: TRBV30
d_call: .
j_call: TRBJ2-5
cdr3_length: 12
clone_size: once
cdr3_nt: TGTGCCTGGAGTGGTATTTTGGAGACCCAGTACTTC
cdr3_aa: CAWSGILETQYF

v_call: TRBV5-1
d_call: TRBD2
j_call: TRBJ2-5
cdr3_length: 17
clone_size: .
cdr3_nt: TGCGCCAGCAGCTTGAGTCTAGCGGGAGGACCACCAGAGACCCAGTACTTC
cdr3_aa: CASSLSLAGGPPETQYF

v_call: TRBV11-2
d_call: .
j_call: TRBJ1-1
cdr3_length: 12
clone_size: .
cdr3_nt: TGTGCCAGCAGCTTAGGACAGTTTGAAGCTTTCTTT
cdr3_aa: CASSLGQFEAFF

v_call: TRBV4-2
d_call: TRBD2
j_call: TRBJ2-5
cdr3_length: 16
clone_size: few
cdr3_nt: TGTGCCAGCAGCCAAGATCCGGCTAGCGGCGAGGAGACCCAGTACTTC
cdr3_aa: CASSQDPASGEETQYF

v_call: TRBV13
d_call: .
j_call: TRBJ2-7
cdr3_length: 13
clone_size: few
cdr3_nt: TGTGCCAGCAGCTCTCCGACGGGCTACGAGCAGTACTTC
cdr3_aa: CASSSPTGYEQYF